The 30 T cell receptor beta chains below come from one sample, sequenced in a study of blood T cell repertoires in COVID-19. Produced via immunoSEQ multiplex PCR; TCRdb's table is partial and in-frame only. Here the sample spans some 82,000 clones, around 81% being singletons. Sequenced input: peripheral blood. The receptor set was obtained from a man aged 80 or over with acute or convalescent COVID-19.

This rearrangement joins TRBV6-4 to TRBJ1-1, with D possibly TRBD1 on 5 matching bases. Germline CDR1 MRHNA, CDR2 SNTAGT. The CDR3 runs 14 residues. The V and J ends lost 6 bases and 1 base respectively, with 12 bases between them. CDR3 nucleotide sequence: TGTGCCAGCAGAACGACAGCCAGGAACACTGAAGCTTTCTTT. Translation gives CASRTTARNTEAFF.

The rearrangement links TRBV6-1 to TRBJ2-3; TRBD1 matches at 8 bases. Unmatched junction bases numbered 2, after V lost 3 bases and J lost 0 bases. The CDR3 totals 15 residues. From germline, CDR1 is MNHNS and CDR2 SASEGT. The CDR3 protein is CASSEGTGSTDTQYF. DNA of the CDR3: TGTGCCAGCAGTGAGGGGACAGGTAGCACAGATACGCAGTATTTT.

This chain uses TRBV28 with TRBJ1-5, with TRBD1 as a possible D gene (6 bases). V was trimmed by 8 bases and J by 2 bases, leaving 13 bases between them. Per germline, CDR1 MDHEN and CDR2 SYDVKM. The CDR3 extends over 14 amino acids. The CDR3 region is CASGRGGGNQPQHF. In DNA form, the CDR3 reads TGTGCCAGCGGCCGAGGGGGTGGCAATCAGCCCCAGCATTTT.

The rearrangement joins TRBV30 to TRBJ1-3, with D maybe TRBD1 (6 bases). CDR3 length equals 16 residues. Trimming pared 0 bases from V and 0 bases from J, leaving 12 bases between. Per the germline V gene, CDR1 is GTSNPN and CDR2 is SVGIG (reference sequence). This CDR3 reads CAWSVTRGHSGNTIYF. The CDR3 DNA reads as TGTGCCTGGAGTGTTACGAGGGGACACTCTGGAAACACCATATATTTT.

The chain joins TRBV29-1 to TRBJ2-7; D remains ambiguous. CDR3 length equals 13 residues. Trimming left V 3 bases short and J 0 bases short, with 9 bases between. Germline lookup yields CDR1 SQVTM and CDR2 ANQGSEA. The CDR3 DNA follows: TGCAGCGTTGAGGAGACCGCCTCCTACGAGCAGTACTTC. Protein: CSVEETASYEQYF.

This chain uses TRBV28 with TRBJ2-1; D may be TRBD1 (5 bases). Trimming pared 2 bases from V and 0 bases from J, leaving 14 bases between. Germline CDR1 reads MDHEN; CDR2 reads SYDVKM. CDR3 size: 17 residues. In nucleotides, the CDR3 is TGTGCCAGCAGTTTAGAGTGGGGCCGTAGCTCCTACAATGAGCAGTTCTTC. Protein product: CASSLEWGRSSYNEQFF.

V and J are TRBV29-1 and TRBJ1-1; 8 bases fit TRBD1. The germline gives CDR1 SQVTM, CDR2 ANQGSEA. J lost 4 bases, V lost 7 bases, and 8 bases had no gene match. This CDR3 has 13 residues. In DNA form, the CDR3 reads TGCAGCGCTGACAGGGGAAGTCGCACTGAAGCTTTCTTT. It yields the protein CSADRGSRTEAFF.

The chain joins TRBV7-9 to TRBJ1-1; 8 nucleotides align to TRBD1. Germline loops: CDR1 SEHNR, CDR2 FQNEAQ (reference sequence). Germline trimming cut 5 bases from V and 3 bases from J; bases unmatched to any gene: 5. The CDR3 loop spans 14 amino acids. The CDR3 spells CASSRQGADTEAFF. The DNA of the CDR3 is TGTGCCAGCAGCCGGCAGGGGGCTGACACTGAAGCTTTCTTT.

This chain uses TRBV5-1 with TRBJ2-6, with 7 nucleotides matching TRBD1. Losses at the gene ends were 4 bases for V and 0 bases for J; bases not matched to a gene: 10. Germline CDR1 SGHRS, CDR2 YFSETQ. The CDR3 runs to 18 residues. CDR3 nucleotides: TGCGCCAGCAGCACAAGGACAGGCCATAGCTCTGGGGCCAACGTCCTGACTTTC. This codes for CASSTRTGHSSGANVLTF.

The V call is TRBV19, the J call TRBJ2-5, with 9 bases fitting TRBD2. The ends lost 4 bases at V and 4 bases at J; junction bases unmatched: 10. Germline CDR1 reads LNHDA; CDR2 reads SQIVND (reference sequence). CDR3 length: 16 amino acids. The CDR3 nucleotides read TGTGCCAGTAGTACGCCACCCGGGACTAGCTCAGAGACCCAGTACTTC. Protein product: CASSTPPGTSSETQYF.

This chain joins TRBV29-1 and TRBJ2-1; TRBD2 might be the D (5 bases). V shed 4 bases and J shed 5 bases, with 9 bases lying between them. The CDR3 consists of 12 residues. From germline, CDR1 is SQVTM and CDR2 ANQGSEA. The CDR3 DNA sequence: TGCAGCGTTGGGAGGTGGAACAATGAGCAGTTCTTC. Amino acids: CSVGRWNNEQFF.

This clone occurred a few times. This chain connects TRBV5-1 to TRBJ2-5; 11 bases line up with TRBD2. Germline assignment: CDR1 SGHRS and CDR2 YFSETQ. J lost 5 bases, V lost 1 base, and 4 bases had no gene match. CDR3 length: 15 amino acids. The CDR3 DNA reads TGCGCCAGCAGCTTGTTTAGCGGGAGGGATGAGACCCAGTACTTC. Translation gives CASSLFSGRDETQYF.

The chain joins TRBV6-4 to TRBJ2-1, with 8 bases aligning to TRBD1. With 0 bases clipped from V and 9 bases from J, the junction kept 10 bases outside the gene matches. CDR3 length equals 16 residues. Germline V gene data show CDR1 as MRHNA and CDR2 as SNTAGT. This CDR3 is CASSDSPGQGIPEQFF. The CDR3 nucleotides read TGTGCCAGCAGTGACTCCCCTGGACAGGGAATACCTGAGCAGTTCTTC.

The V gene is TRBV7-2, the J gene TRBJ1-5; 8 bases map to TRBD1. Germline loops: CDR1 SGHTA, CDR2 FQGNSA. CDR3 length: 15 amino acids. J was trimmed by 12 bases and V by 0 bases; bases with no gene match: 10. The CDR3 loop reads CASSLAGTGPPSQHF. The CDR3 DNA reads TGTGCCAGCAGCTTAGCCGGGACAGGTCCCCCCAGCCAGCATTTT.

This clone was recorded once. The chain joins TRBV5-4 to TRBJ1-4; D possibly corresponds to TRBD1 (5 bases). The germline CDR1 and CDR2 sequences are SGHNT and YYREEE (reference sequence). The V end lost 4 bases, the J end lost 5 bases, and 12 bases lay between the germline ends. The CDR3 has 14 residues. As DNA, the CDR3 is TGTGCCAGCAGCGCGGGACCGACGAATGAAAAACTGTTTTTT. Protein: CASSAGPTNEKLFF.

This chain uses TRBV7-3 with TRBJ2-2; the D gene is possibly TRBD1 (6 bases). The CDR3 length is 14 residues. V was shortened by 5 bases and J by 7 bases, with 14 bases between the two germline ends. From germline, CDR1 is SGHTA and CDR2 FQGTGA. CDR3 residues: CASSPRADSGELFF. In DNA form, the CDR3 reads TGTGCCAGCAGCCCAAGGGCGGACAGCGGGGAGCTGTTTTTT.

The chain recombines TRBV7-9 with TRBJ2-6; 7 bases align to TRBD1. Looked up from germline, CDR1 is SEHNR and CDR2 is FQNEAQ (reference sequence). The CDR3 runs 17 residues. V lost 5 bases to trimming and J lost 0 bases; unmatched junction nucleotides: 7. CDR3 coding DNA: TGTGCCAGCAGCCCTTGGACAGGACCCTCTGGGGCCAACGTCCTGACTTTC. Its protein is CASSPWTGPSGANVLTF.

The V call is TRBV30, the J call TRBJ2-7; 8 nucleotides match TRBD1. Losses at the gene ends were 0 bases for V and 2 bases for J; bases not matched to a gene: 6. Looked up from germline, CDR1 is GTSNPN and CDR2 is SVGIG (reference sequence). CDR3 size: 15 residues. CDR3 coding DNA: TGTGCCTGGAGTGTAAAAGGACAGGGAGCCTACGAGCAGTACTTC. The encoded protein is CAWSVKGQGAYEQYF.

This chain uses TRBV19 with TRBJ1-6; D gene ambiguous. Germline V gene data show CDR1 as LNHDA and CDR2 as SQIVND (reference sequence). This CDR3 is 15 amino acids long. V dropped 0 bases and J dropped 10 bases, with 13 bases sitting between them. The CDR3 protein is CASSIDHGRGSPLHF. The CDR3 nucleotides are TGTGCCAGTAGTATAGATCACGGCAGAGGATCACCCCTCCACTTT.

This chain links TRBV30 with TRBJ1-5; TRBD1 aligns across 7 bases. The CDR3 spans 14 residues. Germline CDR1 and CDR2: GTSNPN and SVGIG (reference sequence). The V and J ends lost 3 bases and 3 bases, in that order; junction bases with no gene match: 5. The CDR3 region has the DNA TGTGCCTGGAGCGAGGGACAGCTCAATCAGCCCCAGCATTTT. Protein product: CAWSEGQLNQPQHF.

The rearrangement links TRBV5-1 to TRBJ2-3; tentative D call: TRBD2 (6 bases). The germline gives CDR1 SGHRS, CDR2 YFSETQ. The CDR3 totals 15 residues. Trimming took off 0 bases at V and 2 bases at J, with 10 bases between the two ends. The CDR3 bases are TGCGCCAGCAGCTTGGATGGAGGGTACACAGATACGCAGTATTTT. The encoded protein is CASSLDGGYTDTQYF.

This chain uses TRBV7-8 with TRBJ1-5; weak D call: TRBD1 (6 bases). Trimming left V 8 bases short and J 4 bases short, with 12 bases between. Germline-derived CDR1 and CDR2 are SGHVS and FQNEAQ. The CDR3 is made up of 13 amino acids. DNA for the CDR3: TGTGCCAGCTCGACAGGCAATAATCAGCCCCAGCATTTT. This codes for CASSTGNNQPQHF.

This clone was counted once. The genes are TRBV7-9 and TRBJ2-1; TRBD2 is a possible D gene (5 bases). Trimming shortened V by 2 bases and J by 3 bases, and 8 bases separated the two germline ends. Germline V lookup: CDR1 SEHNR, CDR2 FQNEAQ (reference sequence). This CDR3 comprises 14 residues. CDR3 nucleotides: TGTGCCAGCAGCTTAACGGGGTTCTACAATGAGCAGTTCTTC. Protein product: CASSLTGFYNEQFF.

This clone was recorded only once. The rearrangement links TRBV18 to TRBJ2-1, with unresolved D. Trimming removed 5 bases from V and 8 bases from J, with 10 bases in between. The germline CDR1 and CDR2 sequences are KGHSH and LQKENI. CDR3 length: 12 amino acids. The CDR3 nucleotides are TGTGCCAGCTCAGTTTCTAGAGATGAGCAGTTCTTC. Its translation is CASSVSRDEQFF.

The CDR3, as DNA: TGTGCCAGCAGCTCACCGGGACTAGCGGGACTGACCTACAATGAGCAGTTCTTC. Protein product: CASSSPGLAGLTYNEQFF. This chain connects TRBV7-9 to TRBJ2-1; the match to TRBD2 covers 13 bases. With V trimmed by 4 bases and J by 2 bases, 8 bases remained unmatched. The germline gives CDR1 SEHNR, CDR2 FQNEAQ (reference sequence). This CDR3 region has 18 residues.

This rearrangement joins TRBV3-1 (or the pseudogene TRBV3-2) to TRBJ2-1; D is unclear. The CDR3 contains 15 residues. Germline V gene data show CDR1 as LGHDT and CDR2 as YNNKEL (reference sequence). With 3 bases removed from V and 4 bases from J, the gap between germline ends came to 13 bases. The CDR3 spells CASSHYGGLYNEQFF. CDR3 bases: TGTGCCAGCAGCCATTACGGCGGCCTGTACAATGAGCAGTTCTTC.

The rearrangement links TRBV7-9 to TRBJ2-7; 9 positions match TRBD1. With V trimmed by 1 base and J by 6 bases, 10 bases remained unmatched. CDR1 and CDR2 (germline): SEHNR, FQNEAQ (reference sequence). This CDR3 spans 16 amino acids. The CDR3 loop is CASSLDAGQGSSEQYF. The CDR3 bases are TGTGCCAGCAGCTTAGATGCGGGACAGGGAAGTAGCGAGCAGTACTTC.

The rearrangement links TRBV10-3 to TRBJ2-7; D may be TRBD1 (5 bases). V shed 6 bases and J shed 1 base, with 16 bases lying between them. Germline V gene lookup returns CDR1 ENHRY and CDR2 SYGVKD. This CDR3 has 15 residues. Written as DNA, the CDR3 is TGTGCCATCAGCCAGTCGACAGATGGATCCTACGAGCAGTACTTC. This gives the protein CAISQSTDGSYEQYF.

The chain employs TRBV5-1 and TRBJ1-6; 12 nucleotides align to TRBD1. With 4 bases clipped from V and 7 bases from J, the junction kept 6 bases outside the gene matches. This CDR3 contains 16 residues. Germline V CDR1 and CDR2: SGHRS, YFSETQ. CDR3: CASSGIGTGGNSPLHF. CDR3 nucleotide sequence: TGCGCCAGCAGCGGAATCGGGACAGGGGGCAATTCACCCCTCCACTTT. Full variable domain (outside the CDR3, taken from reference TRBV5-1 and TRBJ1-6): KAGVTQTPRYLIKTRGQQVTLSCSPISGHRSVSWYQQTPGQGLQFLFEYFSETQRNKGNFPGRFSGRQFSNSRSEMNVSTLELGDSALYLCASSGIGTGGNSPLHFGNGTRLTVT.

Here the CDR3 DNA reads TGTGCCAGCAGTCCGAGGACTAGCGGGAGTTTGAATACGCAGTATTTT. This encodes CASSPRTSGSLNTQYF. This chain links TRBV27 with TRBJ2-3; 13 bases fit TRBD2. V shed 5 bases and J 7 bases; nucleotides not matched to a gene: 9. CDR3 length: 16 amino acids. CDR1 and CDR2 from the germline V gene are MNHEY and SMNVEV (reference sequence).